The text below deals with one T cell receptor (beta chain). Its cognate antigen has yet to be identified. The record has no base qualities; no much larger clone is one base away. The data were taken from a study of cytomegalovirus exposure and HLA in healthy donors (dated by TCRdb to 2016 to 2017). For the wider study: In an earlier analysis of some 610 of the donors, approximately 300 Gb of sequence data and 100 million or so unique TCR beta sequences from about 179 million T cells were reported. The later analysis used no new phenotypic data to find candidate immune exposures, relying instead on TCR beta sequences and their occurrence across donors. An early release covering 550 to 650 HLA-typed donors comprised 250 to 350 gigabases of sequencing data and approximately 85 million unique TCR sequences. Alongside the repertoire data, information on donor age, sex, ethnicity and CMV serostatus was compiled. In an earlier analysis of 587 of the donors, high-throughput TCR beta sequencing was used to judge whether each TCR beta V gene segment behaved as functional or pseudogenic. The study aimed to test whether cataloging public T cell receptors could reveal signatures of past pathogen exposure. Typing coverage differed by locus: A, B, C, DRB1 and DQB1 were typed in about 620-640 donors, DQA1 in approximately 520, DPA1 in around 610, and DPB1 in roughly 450. In a later genetic analysis, genome-wide SNP genotypes for about 55% of the roughly 670 donors were used, and that subset was treated as a discovery cohort. Along with the approximately 620-subject first cohort, a separate validation cohort of more than 90 different subjects was used. Class I and class II HLA loci were covered by the typing at four-digit resolution. Using immunosequencing, the study profiled T cell repertoires from about 620 subjects and related those repertoires to cytomegalovirus serostatus. The study combined high-throughput TCR immunosequencing, statistical association of individual TCRs with disease status, and machine learning to predict cytomegalovirus infection status. A later analysis re-analyzed previously published TCR beta repertoires from roughly 630 donors and added high-resolution HLA genotyping to study TCR occurrence patterns. Among roughly 400 genotyped donors of the cohort, an average of about 240,000 unique TCR beta nucleotide sequences was sequenced per donor, of which 15% to 20% were non-productive. All discovery cohort repertoires had been generated on a single sequencing platform. Among the roughly 400 genotyped donors, approximately 81% belonged to the genetic ancestry cluster associated with self-reported Caucasian donors. About five DR-DQ haplotypes were treated as single units for association and clustering because of strong linkage in the cohort.

The cohort comprised 670 or so healthy bone marrow donors. Cohort members were all nominally healthy when sampled, although unrecorded immune exposures were likely present. The donor was CMV seronegative and was included in the group of several hundred seronegative cohort members. Every donor gave a peripheral blood sample, and the peripheral blood mononuclear cells from that sample were used for TCR beta sequencing. Genomic DNA was extracted from the blood cell samples with the Qiagen DNeasy Blood Extraction Kit. Trimming at the junction amounts to 7 bases on V and 6 bases on J, and the germline ends lie 13 bases apart. The CDR3, cysteine through phenylalanine, is 13 amino acids long. Solely the CDR3 DNA is kept, with 39 bases framed from the first base. The germline V gene provides CDR1 SNHLY and CDR2 FYNNEI. Study-wide findings and limitations: In a later analysis, most CMV-associated TCR beta chains were found to appear HLA-restricted, with HLA associations seemingly driven largely by CMV exposure. The study gave a list of over 150 TCR beta chains associated with cytomegalovirus. A cluster of highly shared sequence variants was judged likely to be a technical artifact of the sequencing pipeline. The classifier was reported to diagnose cytomegalovirus status with high specificity and sensitivity in both the original cohort and the validation cohort. A later analysis reported that several top co-occurrence clusters appeared linked to parvovirus B19, influenza, CMV and Epstein-Barr virus. The authors suggested that the approach could potentially be generalized to other disease states and immunological phenotypes. Over 15 rarely observed V segments, including chromosome 9 orphons, were excluded from the earlier analysis of a few hundred of the donors because counts were too low. When HLA alleles, especially DR and DQ, strongly co-occurred, attributing TCR associations to individual alleles was difficult. A further reported finding was that TCR beta sequences accurately predicted the HLA-A and HLA-B alleles for most subjects in the first cohort. In a later genetic analysis, a missense DCLRE1C variant was associated with V-gene and J-gene trimming of TCR beta chains, and the association was replicated in an independent cohort. Because HLA typing was missing for some donors at each locus, association tests included only the typed subset. Specific HLA alleles were associated with roughly 17,000 TCR beta sequences at a false discovery rate of 0.05 in a later analysis. Because the 87-base-pair reads could not distinguish some IMGT-functional V segments, including TRBV6-2 and TRBV6-3, those segments were excluded. The only immune exposure information available for the cohort was CMV serostatus. Sequencing depth was assumed to be roughly uniform across donors in the presence/absence analyses, though that assumption may not hold. In this cohort, only TCR beta chains were sequenced, and detectable features were limited by the absence of alpha or paired-chain data. In a later genetic analysis, fewer N-insertions in productive TCRs were reported among donors in an Asian-associated ancestry cluster than the roughly 640-donor mean. Broadly in line with IMGT annotations, most TCR beta V segments showed up in productive rearrangements about 87% or about 30% of the time in an earlier analysis of 450 to 600 of the donors. In a later analysis, TCR association rates were found to vary across HLA loci, with the most associated TCRs seen for DRB1 alleles and the fewest for HLA-C alleles. In a later analysis, HLA-associated TCR beta chains showed more clonal expansion and lower generation probabilities than non-associated chains that were equally common. Three of the identified cytomegalovirus-associated TCR beta chains were confirmed in vitro to be specific for cytomegalovirus antigens. Most TCR sequences were seen in very few donors, while some public TCRs were found in many individuals. Correlated functional status among segregating V segments might reflect linkage disequilibrium, but an unknown experimental factor could not be ruled out.

Receptor libraries were prepared by the immunoSEQ multiplex PCR assay. The multiplex PCR relied on a mix of 60 forward primers for TCR Vbeta segments and 13 reverse primers for TCR Jbeta segments. A multiplex PCR assay on genomic DNA amplified the CDR3 region of rearranged TCR beta genes. The Illumina HiSeq System was used to sequence the amplified TCR beta libraries as 87-base-pair reads. Turning to the authors' computational methods: A later analysis counted tens of millions of unique TCR beta chains across the 600 to 850 repertoires, and about 10 million of these chains were shared by at least two donors. A nearest-neighbor algorithm error-corrected the raw reads and collapsed the reads into unique sequences, merging closely related sequences to remove PCR and sequencing errors. CDR3 sequences were aligned to IMGT reference sequences to assign V, D and J gene segments. For a sequence to be retained, at least a six-nucleotide match to both a V gene segment and a J gene segment was required. A rearrangement counted as productive if the CDR3 had no stop codons and remained in frame with V and J, and every other rearrangement counted as non-productive. Following IMGT convention, CDR3 was defined as the stretch from the second conserved V-encoded cysteine to the conserved J-encoded phenylalanine. In an earlier analysis of 500 to 650 of the donors, sequences lacking an unambiguous match to a single V gene segment were excluded. An earlier analysis of approximately 590 of the donors called V segments functional above 56.7% productive rearrangements and segregating when the between-donor standard deviation exceeded 5%. A statistical classification framework was built for diagnosing cytomegalovirus status from the catalog of TCR beta chain sequences. V and J gene assignment, in a later analysis, came from comparing TCR nucleotide sequences with IMGT/GENE-DB human TR gene sequences. The TCRdist pipeline was used in a later analysis to assign CDR3 sequences and most-parsimonious VDJ recombination scenarios. A later analysis defined each TCR beta chain by its CDR3 amino acid sequence plus V-gene family, and excluded reads lacking a unique V-gene family. As a way to deal with suspected cross-contamination and a sequencing artifact, a later analysis dropped 450 to 600 nucleotide sequences that were highly shared and had low generation probability. A later analysis calculated a clonal expansion index for each public chain from normalized within-repertoire ranks of inferred template counts. A later analysis computed generation probabilities with a VDJ recombination model fitted to out-of-frame rearrangements, and checked the results against IGoR. A later analysis scored TCR-TCR, TCR-HLA and TCR-CMV co-occurrence with hypergeometric tests, applying a repertoire-size bias correction to TCR pairs. False discovery rates were estimated in a later analysis by permuting HLA or CMV assignments 20 times. In a later analysis, co-occurring TCRs were grouped using DBSCAN, and TCRdist sequence similarity was added for clustering within HLA-allele-positive subsets. Co-occurrence clustering excluded repertoires with fewer than 30,000 or more than 120,000 public chains, plus five with anomalous nucleotide sharing. Entries here come from immuneACCESS through TCRdb and include only in-frame sequences with V and J called. Some clones fail to appear in such tables; in the studies checked, an unresolved V gene covers under half of the shortfall, and the cause of the remainder is unknown. V and J calls and clone size are given by that table; D and trimming were obtained from the DNA. The sample table contains roughly 84,000 clones; only one count was recorded for about 78% of them. About 3.5% of the sample rests with the top ten.

The chain employs TRBV2 and TRBJ2-1; possibly the D gene is TRBD2, per 5 matching bases. This receptor was taken from a man between 50 and 59 years old in good health and CMV-seronegative. Sample: PBMCs. In nucleotides, the sequence is TGTGCCAGCAACCAGGACTTAGGCAATGAGCAGTTCTTC. It codes for CASNQDLGNEQFF.